One and the same sample provided the 20 T cell receptor beta chains below, sequenced in a study of blood T cells in healthy people across ages. Primed by a sample-barcoded 5' primer and a J-beta primer mix, a second PCR proceeded for 7 to 11 cycles. MiXCR was run by TCRdb on the 5' RACE reads, yielding one entry per CDR3 protein. The data contain about 1.8 million distinct CDR3 sequences, roughly 52% of them singletons. Sequenced input: blood. These receptors originate from a woman aged 35 to 49 in good health.

The chain combines TRBV6-2 or TRBV6-3 with TRBJ1-6; no firm D call. Germline V CDR1 and CDR2: MNHEY, SVGEGT. The CDR3 length is 13 residues. The V end was cut by 5 bases, the J end by 7 bases, with 9 bases between. The CDR3 protein is CASSRDLNSPLHF. The CDR3 DNA is TGTGCCAGCAGTCGCGATCTGAATTCACCCCTCCACTTT.

The chain carries TRBV7-2 and TRBJ2-7; D may be TRBD1 (6 bases). The CDR3 has 13 residues. CDR1 and CDR2 from the germline V gene are SGHTA and FQGNSA. Trimming cost V 0 bases and J 5 bases, with 8 bases left between them. CDR3 region: CASSLAQGNEQYF. As DNA, the CDR3 is TGTGCCAGCAGCTTAGCCCAGGGGAACGAGCAGTACTTC.

The genes are TRBV7-9 and TRBJ2-3; 13 positions match TRBD2. Unmatched junction bases numbered 3, after V lost 2 bases and J lost 4 bases. CDR3 length equals 16 residues. The germline V gene has CDR1 SEHNR and CDR2 FQNEAQ (reference sequence). This chain's CDR3 is CASSLWTSGGADTQYF. DNA for the CDR3: TGTGCCAGCAGCTTATGGACTAGCGGGGGTGCAGATACGCAGTATTTT.

The chain couples TRBV2 to TRBJ1-1; D is unresolved. Trimming took off 5 bases at V and 7 bases at J, with 8 bases between the two ends. This CDR3 region has 11 residues. Germline CDR1 and CDR2: SNHLY and FYNNEI. The CDR3 nucleotides read TGTGCCAGCAGTCGGCCGGGTGAAGCTTTCTTT. As protein: CASSRPGEAFF.

The sample holds a few counts of this clonotype. DNA of the CDR3: TGTGCCAGCAGGAGACAGGATTCCTACAATGAGCAGTTCTTC. Translated: CASRRQDSYNEQFF. The V and J genes are TRBV28 and TRBJ2-1, with a possible D match to TRBD1 (6 bases). The V gene lost 6 bases and the J gene lost 1 base, with 10 bases spanning the gap. The CDR3 runs 14 residues. The V gene's germline CDR1 is MDHEN and CDR2 SYDVKM. Full variable domain (outside the CDR3, taken from reference TRBV28 and TRBJ2-1): DVKVTQSSRYLVKRTGEKVFLECVQDMDHENMFWYRQDPGLGLRLIYFSYDVKMKEKGDIPEGYSVSREKKERFSLILESASTNQTSMYLCASRRQDSYNEQFFGPGTRLTVL.

This clonotype was detected a few times. J is TRBJ2-3 and V is TRBV3-1; 7 bases fit TRBD1. The CDR3 is made up of 15 amino acids. The germline gives CDR1 LGHDT, CDR2 YNNKEL (reference sequence). Trimming removed 3 bases from V and 0 bases from J; junction bases left unmatched: 3. CDR3: CASSHPQGSTDTQYF. DNA for the CDR3: TGTGCCAGCAGCCACCCACAGGGGAGCACAGATACGCAGTATTTT.

This chain connects TRBV2 to TRBJ2-5, with TRBD2 matching over 12 bases. Germline V gene sequence: CDR1 SNHLY, CDR2 FYNNEI. CDR3 length: 15 residues. V gave up 9 bases and J gave up 11 bases; unmatched junction bases: 16. CDR3 nucleotides: TGTGCCAGTACTCGACTAGCGGGGGATCGGGGTGAGCAGTACTTC. This encodes CASTRLAGDRGEQYF.

The chain links TRBV21-1 to TRBJ2-5; the DNA was not used to check the table's D call, TRBD1. TRBV21-1 is a known pseudogene. This CDR3 region has 17 residues. CDR3 nucleotide sequence: TGTGCCAGCAGCACCAGGACATCCGGGGTTATCCAAGAGACCCAGTACTTC. As protein: CASSTRTSGVIQETQYF.

The V and J genes are TRBV7-2 and TRBJ2-1, with 9 bases lining up with TRBD1. Germline assignment: CDR1 SGHTA and CDR2 FQGNSA. The CDR3 contains 17 residues. V dropped 1 base and J dropped 9; count of bases not matched to a gene: 13. CDR3 coding DNA: TGTGCCAGCAGCTTAGTAGCCGGGACAGGGCAAAATGGTGAGCAGTTCTTC. Residues: CASSLVAGTGQNGEQFF. The full variable domain, completed using reference TRBV7-2 and TRBJ2-1, is GAGVSQSPSNKVTEKGKDVELRCDPISGHTALYWYRQSLGQGLEFLIYFQGNSAPDKSGLPSDRFSAERTGGSVSTLTIQRTQQEDSAVYLCASSLVAGTGQNGEQFFGPGTRLTVL.

This chain connects TRBV24-1 to TRBJ2-3; maybe TRBD1 (7 bases). The germline V gene has CDR1 KGHDR and CDR2 SFDVKD. Trimming took 3 bases from V and 7 from J, leaving 10 bases between them. This CDR3 has 13 amino acids. DNA for the CDR3: TGTGCCACCAGTGATCAGGGGGGACATACGCAGTATTTT. Translated: CATSDQGGHTQYF.

This chain joins TRBV28 and TRBJ1-2, with D unclear. The germline V gene encodes CDR1 MDHEN and CDR2 SYDVKM. The CDR3 is 15 amino acids. The ends were cut back, 4 bases at V and 4 bases at J, with 16 bases in the middle. The CDR3 region is CASSSGKEESYGYTF. CDR3 in DNA: TGTGCCAGCAGTTCGGGGAAGGAGGAGAGCTATGGCTACACCTTC.

Details on this clonotype: This could be a read error, since a much larger clone is one nucleotide away. J is TRBJ2-7 and V is TRBV7-2; D is possibly TRBD2 (5 bases). The CDR3 runs to 14 residues. Trimming stripped 4 bases from V and 2 bases from J, with 12 bases between. Germline values: CDR1 SGHTA, CDR2 FQGNSA. Here the CDR3 reads CASSSGMPTYEQYF. The CDR3 nucleotides read TGTGCCAGCAGCTCGGGGATGCCAACCTACGAGCAGTACTTC.

This chain uses TRBV4-3 with TRBJ2-1; 13 bases agree with TRBD2. The V gene end was trimmed by 0 bases and the J gene end by 0 bases; junction bases not matched to a gene: 8. The CDR3 is made up of 20 amino acids. The germline CDR1 and CDR2 sequences are LGHNA and YSLEER. Here the CDR3 DNA reads TGCGCCAGCAGCCAAGAGACTAGCGGGGGGAGCTTCAGCTCCTACAATGAGCAGTTCTTC. It encodes CASSQETSGGSFSSYNEQFF.

As DNA, the CDR3 is TGTGCCAGCAGTTTTGGCGTGGGACTAGCGGGGGGGCCGCCCAATGAGCAGTTCTTC. It codes for CASSFGVGLAGGPPNEQFF. The chain has TRBV6-5 and TRBJ2-1; 16 bases map to TRBD2. The germline CDR1 and CDR2 sequences are MNHEY and SVGAGI. This CDR3 has 19 residues. The V gene end was trimmed by 4 bases and the J gene end by 6 bases; junction bases not matched to a gene: 12.

This clonotype was counted once. The chain joins TRBV5-1 to TRBJ2-1, with 12 bases matching TRBD2. The trim removed 1 base at V and 8 bases at J, leaving 4 bases unmatched. Germline V lookup: CDR1 SGHRS, CDR2 YFSETQ. The length of the CDR3 is 15 residues. The DNA for the CDR3 is TGCGCCAGCAGCTTGAAACTAGCGGGGGGCCATGAGCAGTTCTTC. Translating it yields CASSLKLAGGHEQFF.

The rearrangement joins TRBV6-2 or TRBV6-3 to TRBJ1-4; the match to TRBD1 covers 8 bases. Germline-derived CDR1 and CDR2 are MNHEY and SVGEGT. The CDR3 extends over 15 amino acids. The trim removed 0 bases at V and 8 bases at J, leaving 5 bases unmatched. The CDR3 sequence is CASSYSAGGAEKLFF. The DNA for the CDR3 is TGTGCCAGCAGTTACTCCGCAGGGGGCGCCGAAAAACTGTTTTTT.

V usage is TRBV7-2 and J usage is TRBJ1-2; D not certain. The ends were cut back, 1 base at V and 8 bases at J, with 11 bases in the middle. This CDR3 is 13 amino acids long. CDR1 SGHTA and CDR2 FQGNSA come from the germline V gene. The chain's CDR3 is CASSLDTPYGYTF. The CDR3 DNA reads as TGTGCCAGCAGCTTAGACACCCCGTACGGCTACACCTTC.

As regards this clonotype: A much larger clone is a single base away; this may be a read error. The chain has TRBV20-1 and TRBJ2-7; 11 bases agree with TRBD2. CDR3 length: 13 residues. CDR1 and CDR2 from the germline V gene are DFQATT and SNEGSKA (reference sequence). The V gene end was trimmed by 4 bases and the J gene end by 6 bases; junction bases not matched to a gene: 5. The CDR3 is CSATGTSGCEQYF. The CDR3 nucleotides are TGCAGTGCTACCGGGACTAGCGGATGCGAGCAGTACTTC.

This clonotype was observed a single time. V usage is TRBV5-6 and J usage is TRBJ2-1; D is uncertain. Per the germline V gene, CDR1 is SGHDT and CDR2 is YYEEEE. The CDR3 spans 13 residues. V lost 4 bases and J lost 7, with 12 bases in between. The CDR3 loop reads CASSAGSPNEQFF. The DNA of the CDR3 is TGTGCCAGCAGCGCCGGGTCCCCAAATGAGCAGTTCTTC.

A single count supports this clonotype. Mismatch with germline at one junction end may stem from a read error. The chain has TRBV7-2 and TRBJ1-2; no definite D call. The CDR3 loop spans 16 amino acids. Germline lookup yields CDR1 SGHTA and CDR2 FQGNSA. In DNA form, the CDR3 reads TGTGCCAGCACCTTAAACGTGGGCAGAACTAACTATGGCTACACCTTC. Protein sequence: CASTLNVGRTNYGYTF. The variable domain in full, completed from reference TRBV7-2 and TRBJ1-2, reads GAGVSQSPSNKVTEKGKDVELRCDPISGHTALYWYRQSLGQGLEFLIYFQGNSAPDKSGLPSDRFSAERTGGSVSTLTIQRTQQEDSAVYLCASTLNVGRTNYGYTFGSGTRLTVV.